The rows below give T cell receptor beta chains drawn from one sample of a study of OX40 agonist ivuxolimab in advanced cancers. Here immunoSEQ multiplex PCR was the method, and the copy in TCRdb shows in-frame clones only, minus some. The sample has 65,000 to 80,000 clones; roughly 86% are singletons. The source material was CD4+ or CD8+ T cells sorted from blood, sampled in a trial of the OX40 agonist ivuxolimab. The receptors shown here come from an adult with an advanced solid tumor such as melanoma, head and neck, liver or kidney cancer. Each CDR3 is given with its conserved first and last residue. Fields, in order: D gene, clone size, J gene, V gene, CDR3 DNA, CDR3 protein. The D gene is left open where the match is weak. Some rows have no size entry. The others give once, few or many, or a class for an expanded clone.

>NA|NA|TRBJ2-5|TRBV5-1
TGCGCCAGCAGCTTACTCTCCAGCGGGTGGGAAGAGACCCAGTACTTC
CASSLLSSGWEETQYF
>NA|once|TRBJ2-1|TRBV28
TGTGCCAGCAGTTCCGGTGGGGACGGCTCCTACAATGAGCAGTTCTTC
CASSSGGDGSYNEQFF
>TRBD2|NA|TRBJ2-7|TRBV5-1
TGCGCCAGCACCCGAGTAGCGGGAGAAACGGGTGAGCAGTACTTC
CASTRVAGETGEQYF
>TRBD1|NA|TRBJ2-2|TRBV7-8
TGTGCCAGCAGTCTTAGGAATATCAGGGGGCACGCCCGGGTCAGCACCGGGGAGCTGTTTTTT
CASSLRNIRGHARVSTGELFF
>NA|NA|TRBJ2-1|TRBV7-9
TGTGCCAGCAGCTTAGTGTCTAATGAGCAGTTCTTC
CASSLVSNEQFF
>NA|NA|TRBJ1-4|TRBV27
TGTGCCAGCAGTTTATTCCCCCCGGTGGGGGCGAAGAATGAAAAACTGTTTTTT
CASSLFPPVGAKNEKLFF
>TRBD2|NA|TRBJ2-1|TRBV9
TGTGCCAGCAGCGCCCTGGGACTAGCGAAGAGTGAGCAGTTCTTC
CASSALGLAKSEQFF
>NA|NA|TRBJ1-2|TRBV9
TGTGCCAGCAGCGTAGGGGGGAGCTCTGGCTACACCTTC
CASSVGGSSGYTF
>TRBD1|once|TRBJ2-1|TRBV28
TGTGCCAGCAGCCCCGGGACAGGGTATGCCAATGAGCAGTTCTTC
CASSPGTGYANEQFF
>NA|NA|TRBJ1-2|TRBV30
TGTGCCTGGAGTGTACGGTTTTCAGGATCTAACTATGGCTACACCTTC
CAWSVRFSGSNYGYTF
>NA|once|TRBJ1-1|TRBV6-1
TGTGCCAGCAGTGATACGTATAACACTGAAGCTTTCTTT
CASSDTYNTEAFF
>NA|NA|TRBJ1-4|TRBV7-2
TGTGCCAGCAGCTTAACAGGGGAAAAACTGTTTTTT
CASSLTGEKLFF
>TRBD2|once|TRBJ2-5|TRBV5-1
TGCGCCAGCAGCTTTGGGACTAGCGGCCAAGAGACCCAGTACTTC
CASSFGTSGQETQYF
>NA|NA|TRBJ1-1|TRBV6-5
TGTGCCAGCAGCCGGAACAGGGACACTGAAGCTTTCTTT
CASSRNRDTEAFF
>NA|NA|TRBJ1-2|TRBV2
TGTGCCAGCAGTGAACAGGGCACCTATGGCTACACCTTC
CASSEQGTYGYTF
>TRBD2|NA|TRBJ2-5|TRBV7-3
TGTGCCAGCAGCCTGACTAGCGGGAGTGGGGTAGAGACCCAGTACTTC
CASSLTSGSGVETQYF
>NA|NA|TRBJ1-4|TRBV4-1
TGCGCCAGCAGCCGAGGAGCCGCCCTAAATGAAAAACTGTTTTTT
CASSRGAALNEKLFF
>NA|NA|TRBJ2-6|TRBV7-2
TGTGCCAGCAGCCTCGACGGCCTTGGGGCCAACGTCCTGACTTTC
CASSLDGLGANVLTF
>TRBD2|NA|TRBJ2-1|TRBV19
TGTGCCAGTAGTTTCAGCGGGAGTTTGAATGAGCAGTTCTTC
CASSFSGSLNEQFF
>NA|NA|TRBJ2-7|TRBV18
TGTGCCAGCTCACCACCGCCCCAGGGGGGGCCCCCAATCTACGAGCAGTACTTC
CASSPPPQGGPPIYEQYF
>TRBD1|NA|TRBJ2-7|TRBV27
TGTGCCAGCACTTATCCGACAGGGAACTACGAGCAGTACTTC
CASTYPTGNYEQYF
>NA|NA|TRBJ1-4|TRBV27
TGTGCCAGCAGTTTAACTCAGATGGGGAAACTGTTTTTT
CASSLTQMGKLFF